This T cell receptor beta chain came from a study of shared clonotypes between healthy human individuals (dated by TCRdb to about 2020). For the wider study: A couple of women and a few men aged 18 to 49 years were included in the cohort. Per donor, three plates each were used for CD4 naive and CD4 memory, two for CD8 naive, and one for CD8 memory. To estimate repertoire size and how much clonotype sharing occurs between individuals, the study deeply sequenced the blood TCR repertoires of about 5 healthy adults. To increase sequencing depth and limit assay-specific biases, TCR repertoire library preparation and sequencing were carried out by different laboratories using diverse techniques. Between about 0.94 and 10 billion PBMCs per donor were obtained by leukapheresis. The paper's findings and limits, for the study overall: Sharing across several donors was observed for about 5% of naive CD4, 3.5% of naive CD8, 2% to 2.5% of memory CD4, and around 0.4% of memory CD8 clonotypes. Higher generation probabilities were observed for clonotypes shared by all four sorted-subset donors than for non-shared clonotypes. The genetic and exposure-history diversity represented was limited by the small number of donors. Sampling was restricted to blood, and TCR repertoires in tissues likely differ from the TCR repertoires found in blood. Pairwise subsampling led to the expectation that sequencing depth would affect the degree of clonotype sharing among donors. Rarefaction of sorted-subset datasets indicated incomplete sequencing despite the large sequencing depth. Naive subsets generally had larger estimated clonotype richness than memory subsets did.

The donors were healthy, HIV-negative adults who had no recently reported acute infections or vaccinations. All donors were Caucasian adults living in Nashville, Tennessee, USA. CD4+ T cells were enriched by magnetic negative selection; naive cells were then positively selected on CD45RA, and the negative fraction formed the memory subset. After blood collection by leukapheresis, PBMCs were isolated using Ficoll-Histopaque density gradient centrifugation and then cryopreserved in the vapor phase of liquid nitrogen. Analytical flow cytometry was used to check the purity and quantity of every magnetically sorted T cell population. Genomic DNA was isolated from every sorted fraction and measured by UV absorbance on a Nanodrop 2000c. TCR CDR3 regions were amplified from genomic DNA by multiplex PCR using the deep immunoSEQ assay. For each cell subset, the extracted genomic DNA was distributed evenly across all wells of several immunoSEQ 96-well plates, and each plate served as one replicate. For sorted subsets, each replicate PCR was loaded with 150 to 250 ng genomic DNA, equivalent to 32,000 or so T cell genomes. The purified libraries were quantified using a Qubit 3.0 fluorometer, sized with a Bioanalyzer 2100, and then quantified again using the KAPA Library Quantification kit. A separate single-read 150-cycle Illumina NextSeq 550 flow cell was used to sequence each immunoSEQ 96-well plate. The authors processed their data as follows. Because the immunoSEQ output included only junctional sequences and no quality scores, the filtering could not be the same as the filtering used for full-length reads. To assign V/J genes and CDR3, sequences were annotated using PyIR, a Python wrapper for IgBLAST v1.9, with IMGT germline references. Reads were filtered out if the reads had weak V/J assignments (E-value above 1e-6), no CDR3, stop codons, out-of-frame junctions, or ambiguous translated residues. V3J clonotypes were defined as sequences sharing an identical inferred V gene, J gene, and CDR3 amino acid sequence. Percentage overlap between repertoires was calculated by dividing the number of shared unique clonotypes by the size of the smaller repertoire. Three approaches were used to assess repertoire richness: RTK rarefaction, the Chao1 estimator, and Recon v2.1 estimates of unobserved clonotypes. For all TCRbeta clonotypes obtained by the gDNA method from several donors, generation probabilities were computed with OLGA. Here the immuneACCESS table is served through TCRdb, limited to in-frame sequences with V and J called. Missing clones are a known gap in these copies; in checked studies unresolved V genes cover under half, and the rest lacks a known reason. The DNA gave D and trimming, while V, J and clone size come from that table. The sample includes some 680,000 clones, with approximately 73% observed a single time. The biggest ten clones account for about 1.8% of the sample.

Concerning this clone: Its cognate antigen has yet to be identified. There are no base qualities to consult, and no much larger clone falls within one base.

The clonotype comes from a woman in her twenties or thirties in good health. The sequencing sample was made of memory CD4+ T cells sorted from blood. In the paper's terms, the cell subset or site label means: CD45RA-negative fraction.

CDR3 sequence: CASSPSQGTTDTQYF. The sequenced DNA is TGTGCCAGCTCACCGAGTCAGGGCACCACAGATACGCAGTATTTT. The V gene is TRBV18 and the J gene is TRBJ2-3; the D gene is perhaps TRBD1, on 5 matching bases. Counted from cysteine to phenylalanine, this CDR3 has 15 amino acids. Here the CDR3 DNA is all that survives: 45 bases in frame from base 1. CDR1 and CDR2 are read off the germline V gene as KGHSH and LQKENI. V is cut by 3 bases and J by 2 bases, and the space between the germline ends is 12 bases.